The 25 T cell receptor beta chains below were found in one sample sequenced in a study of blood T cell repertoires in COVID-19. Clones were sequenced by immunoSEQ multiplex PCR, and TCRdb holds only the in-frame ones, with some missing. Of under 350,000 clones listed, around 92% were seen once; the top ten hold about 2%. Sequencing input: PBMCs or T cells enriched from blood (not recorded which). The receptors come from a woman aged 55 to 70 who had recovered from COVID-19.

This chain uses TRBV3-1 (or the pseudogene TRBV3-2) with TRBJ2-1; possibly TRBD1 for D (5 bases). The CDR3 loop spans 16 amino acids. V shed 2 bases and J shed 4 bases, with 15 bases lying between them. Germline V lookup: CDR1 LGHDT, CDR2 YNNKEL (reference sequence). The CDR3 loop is CASSQLGASEYNEQFF. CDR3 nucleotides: TGTGCCAGCAGCCAACTTGGGGCTAGTGAATACAATGAGCAGTTCTTC.

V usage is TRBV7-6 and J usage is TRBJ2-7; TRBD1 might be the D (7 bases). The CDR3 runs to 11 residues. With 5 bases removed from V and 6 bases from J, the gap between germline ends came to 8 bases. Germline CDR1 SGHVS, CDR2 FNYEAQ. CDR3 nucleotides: TGTGCCAGCAGCCAGGGGGGCGAGCAGTACTTC. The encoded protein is CASSQGGEQYF.

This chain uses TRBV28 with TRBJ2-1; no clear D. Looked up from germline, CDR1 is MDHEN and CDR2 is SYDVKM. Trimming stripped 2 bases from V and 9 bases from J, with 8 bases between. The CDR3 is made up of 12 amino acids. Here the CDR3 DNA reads TGTGCCAGCAGTTTAAATTACGGTGAGCAGTTCTTC. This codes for CASSLNYGEQFF.

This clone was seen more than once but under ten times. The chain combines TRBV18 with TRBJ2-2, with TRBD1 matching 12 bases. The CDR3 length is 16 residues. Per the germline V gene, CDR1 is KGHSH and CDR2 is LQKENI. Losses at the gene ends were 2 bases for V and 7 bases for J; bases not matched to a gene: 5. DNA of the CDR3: TGTGCCAGCTCACCAAGGGACAGGGGGCCGGACGGGGAGCTGTTTTTT. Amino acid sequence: CASSPRDRGPDGELFF. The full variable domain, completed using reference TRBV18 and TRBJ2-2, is NAGVMQNPRHLVRRRGQEARLRCSPMKGHSHVYWYRQLPEEGLKFMVYLQKENIIDESGMPKERFSAEFPKEGPSILRIQQVVRGDSAAYFCASSPRDRGPDGELFFGEGSRLTVL.

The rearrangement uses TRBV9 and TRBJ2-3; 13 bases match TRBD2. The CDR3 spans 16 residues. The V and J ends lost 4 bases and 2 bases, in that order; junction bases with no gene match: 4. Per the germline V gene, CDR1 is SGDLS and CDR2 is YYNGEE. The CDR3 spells CASSSGLAGSTDTQYF. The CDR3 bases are TGTGCCAGCAGCTCGGGACTAGCGGGATCCACAGATACGCAGTATTTT.

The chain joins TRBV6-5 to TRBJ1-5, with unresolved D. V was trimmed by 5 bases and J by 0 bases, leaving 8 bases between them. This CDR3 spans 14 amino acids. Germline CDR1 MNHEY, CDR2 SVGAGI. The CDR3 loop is CASSPTGSNQPQHF. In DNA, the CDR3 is TGTGCCAGCAGTCCTACTGGTAGCAATCAGCCCCAGCATTTT.

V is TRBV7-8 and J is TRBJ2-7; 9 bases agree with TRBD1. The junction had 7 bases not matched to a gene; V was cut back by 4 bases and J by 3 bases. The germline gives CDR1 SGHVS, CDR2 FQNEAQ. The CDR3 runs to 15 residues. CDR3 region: CASSWGTGRYYEQYF. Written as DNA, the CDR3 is TGTGCCAGCAGCTGGGGGACAGGGCGATACTACGAGCAGTACTTC.

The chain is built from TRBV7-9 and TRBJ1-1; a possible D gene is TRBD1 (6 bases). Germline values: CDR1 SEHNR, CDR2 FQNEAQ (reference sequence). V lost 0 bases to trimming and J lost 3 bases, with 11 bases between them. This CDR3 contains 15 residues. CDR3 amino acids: CASSLARDTHTEAFF. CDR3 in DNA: TGTGCCAGCAGCTTAGCGAGGGACACCCACACTGAAGCTTTCTTT.

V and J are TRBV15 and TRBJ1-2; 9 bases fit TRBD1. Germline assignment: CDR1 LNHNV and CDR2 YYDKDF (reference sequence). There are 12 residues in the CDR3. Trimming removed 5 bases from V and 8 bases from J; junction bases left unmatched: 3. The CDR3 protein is CATSPGQGGYTF. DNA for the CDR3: TGTGCCACCAGCCCTGGACAGGGGGGCTACACCTTC.

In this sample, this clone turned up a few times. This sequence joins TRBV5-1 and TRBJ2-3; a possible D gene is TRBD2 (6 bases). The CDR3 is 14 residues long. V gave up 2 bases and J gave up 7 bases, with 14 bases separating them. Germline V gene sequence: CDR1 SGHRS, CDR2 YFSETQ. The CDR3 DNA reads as TGCGCCAGCAGCTTTCCGGAGGGCCGGAATACGCAGTATTTT. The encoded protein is CASSFPEGRNTQYF.

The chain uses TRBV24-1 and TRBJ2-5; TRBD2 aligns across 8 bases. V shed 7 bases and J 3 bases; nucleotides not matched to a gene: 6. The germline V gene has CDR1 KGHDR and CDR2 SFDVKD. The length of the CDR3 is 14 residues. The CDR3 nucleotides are TGTGCCACCAGCCCCGCCGGGGGGGAAGAGACCCAGTACTTC. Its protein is CATSPAGGEETQYF.

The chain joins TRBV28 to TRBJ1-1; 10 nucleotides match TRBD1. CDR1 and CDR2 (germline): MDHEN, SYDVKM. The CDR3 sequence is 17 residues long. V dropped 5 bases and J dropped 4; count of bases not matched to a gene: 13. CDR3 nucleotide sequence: TGTGCCAGCAGTCCCTCCGGGACAGGGGATTGGGGCACTGAAGCTTTCTTT. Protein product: CASSPSGTGDWGTEAFF.

The CDR3 protein is CASSSGQGFLNEQFF. CDR3 DNA: TGTGCCAGCAGCTCCGGACAGGGGTTTTTGAATGAGCAGTTCTTC. The chain couples TRBV11-3 to TRBJ2-1, with 9 bases lining up with TRBD1. Germline CDR1 SGHNT, CDR2 YENEEA. V shed 4 bases, J shed 7 bases, and the junction held 8 bases outside the gene matches. This CDR3 spans 15 amino acids.

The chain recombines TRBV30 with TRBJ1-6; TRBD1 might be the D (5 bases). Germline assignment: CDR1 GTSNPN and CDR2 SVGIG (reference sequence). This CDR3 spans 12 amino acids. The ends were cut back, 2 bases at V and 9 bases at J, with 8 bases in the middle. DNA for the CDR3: TGTGCCTGGAGTCATACAGGTTCACCCCTCCACTTT. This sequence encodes CAWSHTGSPLHF.

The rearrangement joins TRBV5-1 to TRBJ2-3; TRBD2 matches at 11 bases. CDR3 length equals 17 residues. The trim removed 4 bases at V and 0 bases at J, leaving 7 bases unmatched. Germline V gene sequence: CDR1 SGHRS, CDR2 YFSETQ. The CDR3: CASSRTLAGASTDTQYF. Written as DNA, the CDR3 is TGCGCCAGCAGCCGGACACTAGCGGGAGCCAGCACAGATACGCAGTATTTT.

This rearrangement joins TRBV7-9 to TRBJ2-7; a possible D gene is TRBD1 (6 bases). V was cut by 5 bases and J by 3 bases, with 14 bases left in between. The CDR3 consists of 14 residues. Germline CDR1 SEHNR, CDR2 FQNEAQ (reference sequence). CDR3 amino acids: CASSPDRKNYEQYF. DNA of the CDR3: TGTGCCAGCAGCCCCGACAGGAAAAACTACGAGCAGTACTTC.

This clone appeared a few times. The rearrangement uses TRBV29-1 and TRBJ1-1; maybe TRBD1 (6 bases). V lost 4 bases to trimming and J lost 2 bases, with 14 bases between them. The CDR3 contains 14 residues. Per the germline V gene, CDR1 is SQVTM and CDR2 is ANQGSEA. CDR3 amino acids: CSVGSPDRNTEAFF. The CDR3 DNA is TGCAGCGTTGGAAGTCCGGACAGAAACACTGAAGCTTTCTTT.

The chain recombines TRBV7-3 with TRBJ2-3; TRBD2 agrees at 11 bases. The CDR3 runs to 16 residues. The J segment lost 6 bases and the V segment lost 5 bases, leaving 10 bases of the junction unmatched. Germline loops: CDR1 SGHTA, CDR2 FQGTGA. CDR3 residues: CASSRYGLAGGDTQYF. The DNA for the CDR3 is TGTGCCAGCAGCCGCTACGGACTAGCGGGCGGGGATACGCAGTATTTT.

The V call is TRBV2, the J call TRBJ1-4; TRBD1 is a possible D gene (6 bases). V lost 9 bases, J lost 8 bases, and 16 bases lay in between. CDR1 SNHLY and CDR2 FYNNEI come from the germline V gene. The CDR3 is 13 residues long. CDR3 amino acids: CASITGIGEKLFF. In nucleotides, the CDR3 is TGTGCCAGTATAACAGGGATCGGGGAAAAACTGTTTTTT.

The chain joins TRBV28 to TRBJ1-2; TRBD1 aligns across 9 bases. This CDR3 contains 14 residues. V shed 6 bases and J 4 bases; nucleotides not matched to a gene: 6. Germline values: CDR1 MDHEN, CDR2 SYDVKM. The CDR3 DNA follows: TGTGCCAGCAGCCCACAGGGGGCTGGCTATGGCTACACCTTC. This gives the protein CASSPQGAGYGYTF.

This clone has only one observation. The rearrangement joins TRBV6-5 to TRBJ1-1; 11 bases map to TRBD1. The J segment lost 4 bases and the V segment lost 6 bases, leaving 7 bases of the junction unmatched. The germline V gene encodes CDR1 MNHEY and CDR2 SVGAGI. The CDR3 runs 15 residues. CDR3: CASRLRDRGVTEAFF. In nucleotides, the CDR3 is TGTGCCAGCAGGCTCCGGGACAGGGGGGTCACTGAAGCTTTCTTT.

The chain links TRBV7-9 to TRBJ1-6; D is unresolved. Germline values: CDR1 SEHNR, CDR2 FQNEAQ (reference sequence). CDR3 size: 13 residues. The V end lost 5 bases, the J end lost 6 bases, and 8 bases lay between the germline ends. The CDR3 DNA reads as TGTGCCAGCAGCATCGGGTCTAATTCACCCCTCCACTTT. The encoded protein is CASSIGSNSPLHF.

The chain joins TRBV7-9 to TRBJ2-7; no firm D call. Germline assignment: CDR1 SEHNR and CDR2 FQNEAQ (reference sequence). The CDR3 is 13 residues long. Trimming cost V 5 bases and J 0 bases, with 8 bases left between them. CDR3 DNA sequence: TGTGCCAGCAGCCCCCCCGGCTCCTACGAGCAGTACTTC. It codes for CASSPPGSYEQYF.

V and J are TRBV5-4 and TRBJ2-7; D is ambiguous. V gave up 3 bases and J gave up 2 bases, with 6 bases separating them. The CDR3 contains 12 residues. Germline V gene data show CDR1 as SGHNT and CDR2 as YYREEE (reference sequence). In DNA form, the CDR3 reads TGTGCCAGCAGCTCCGGTGCCTACGAGCAGTACTTC. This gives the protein CASSSGAYEQYF.

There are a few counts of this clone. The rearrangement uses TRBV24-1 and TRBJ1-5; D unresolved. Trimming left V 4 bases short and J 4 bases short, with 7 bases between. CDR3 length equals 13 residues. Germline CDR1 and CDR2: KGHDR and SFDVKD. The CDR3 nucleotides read TGTGCCACCAGTGACCTTACAAATCAGCCCCAGCATTTT. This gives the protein CATSDLTNQPQHF.